This T cell receptor beta chain is drawn from a study of Ad26.COV2.S vaccination and SARS-CoV-2 variants. Overall study context: The authors gave Ad26.COV2.S intramuscularly, either once or twice 56 days apart.

Remarks on this clone: Its antigen is not known.

Whole-study findings and limits: Overall T cell responses may have been underestimated by the analyses of TCR breadth and depth.

The method was immunoSEQ multiplex PCR; TCRdb's version includes in-frame clones alone and lacks a portion of them. The sample comprises hundreds of thousands of clones, 89% of which are singletons, and over 1.3% rests with the top ten. Treatment specified: about 20 received Ad26.COV2.S at low or high dose, single or two shots; about 5 received placebo; per-sample allocation not given. Day 63 following the first vaccine or placebo injection was when the samples were taken. Ad26.COV2.S expressed prefusion-stabilized spike from the original Wuhan strain. This sequence was found in a person aged 18 to 65 who received the Ad26.COV2.S COVID-19 vaccine or a placebo. The specimen was peripheral blood, collected in a trial of Ad26.COV2.S vaccine versus placebo.

CDR3 amino acids: CSVRSGVYEQYF. For the CDR3, the DNA is TGCAGCGTTAGGAGCGGGGTCTACGAGCAGTACTTC. This chain connects TRBV29-1 to TRBJ2-7, with 7 nucleotides matching TRBD2. The junction had 4 bases not matched to a gene; V was cut back by 5 bases and J by 3 bases. The CDR3 is made up of 12 amino acids. Germline CDR1 reads SQVTM; CDR2 reads ANQGSEA.